The clone carrying this T cell receptor (beta chain) was counted many times. The antigen is undetermined. Authors' processing steps: Ranging from about 23,224 to 750,000, TCR counts per sample had a median value of around 100,000. One entry per CDR3 protein, called by TCRdb with MiXCR from the RACE reads. In this record, the V and J calls reflect TCRdb's handling and not the investigators' own analysis. Here the sample spans over 35,000 distinct CDR3 sequences, 3% to 4% being singletons. The data originate from a study of human T cells and chemical hapten exposure. Overall study: Skin of the upper inner arm, approximately 2 cm by approximately 2 cm, received 2% DPC for sensitization. Patients, a majority of them female, were diagnosed with alopecia areata, totalis or universalis. Notes on the study in general: A positive correlation with patch test score was shown by PT1 expanded TCR counts.

V was pared by 6 bases and J by 3 bases, with 13 bases between. Germline-derived CDR1 and CDR2 are DFQATT and SNEGSKA (reference sequence). The CDR3 loop spans 13 amino acids. Sample time point: patch test 1, 2 weeks after DPC sensitization. Treatment here: therapeutic diphenylcyclopropenone sensitization with weekly scalp DPC. It was unfractionated whole blood from which total RNA was extracted. Sequenced material: whole blood, taken in connection with sensitization to the hapten diphenylcyclopropenone (DPC). The source is a man aged 45-65 years with alopecia areata. Some clones in this sample may be carry-over from other donors' samples. This sequence joins TRBV20-1 and TRBJ2-3, with D hard to call. The CDR3 DNA reads as TGCAGTGCCCCACTCGGAGCGACAGATACGCAGTATTTT. It translates to CSAPLGATDTQYF.